A selection of T cell receptor beta chains follows, all from one sample in a study of cytomegalovirus exposure and HLA in healthy donors. Sequenced by immunoSEQ multiplex PCR; TCRdb stores in-frame clones only, minus some. This repertoire includes tens of thousands of clones. Sequenced material: PBMCs. The receptor source for this set is a female donor in good health and CMV-seropositive. Both conserved end residues are part of each CDR3. Fields, in order: V gene, J gene, clone size, CDR3 protein. Clone size is given for some rows only: seen once, a few or many times, or a class if the clone is expanded.

>TRBV2|TRBJ1-5|NA
CASTVRQGHNQPQHF
>TRBV6-5|TRBJ1-4|NA
CASSYSSYRVGEKLFF
>TRBV4-1|TRBJ2-3|NA
CASYVRDPSTDTQYF
>TRBV11-3|TRBJ2-3|NA
CASSFLSGGASTDTQYF
>TRBV10-3|TRBJ2-7|medium-sized
CAISDPTVSTYEQYF
>TRBV6-5|TRBJ2-7|NA
CASSYGRGSYEQYF
>TRBV28|TRBJ1-5|NA
CASSFGQLNQPQHF
>TRBV19|TRBJ1-3|NA
CASSLSGDPGNTIYF
>TRBV4-3|TRBJ2-3|NA
CASSQETETQYF
>TRBV7-9|TRBJ1-3|NA
CASSLNSSSGNTIYF
>TRBV5-6|TRBJ1-4|NA
CASSLGTDTEKLFF
>TRBV5-6|TRBJ2-5|NA
CASSSPQEALYLETQYF
>TRBV19|TRBJ2-7|NA
CASSIGAGGYYEQYF
>TRBV15|TRBJ1-4|NA
CATSSGQGGEKLFF
>TRBV18|TRBJ2-4|NA
CASSALGGGGRLAKNIQYF
>TRBV28|TRBJ1-1|NA
CASSFGTGVFGAFF
>TRBV27|TRBJ1-2|NA
CASSSQGADYGYTF
>TRBV7-9|TRBJ1-1|NA
CASSFSKGGTEAFF
>TRBV11-3|TRBJ2-2|NA
CASSLTPGQGPSGELFF
>TRBV11-2|TRBJ1-1|NA
CASSPRQGMNTEAFF
>TRBV5-8|TRBJ1-5|NA
CASSPYRDSPNQPQHF
>TRBV7-3|TRBJ2-3|NA
CASRRTSGATDTQYF
>TRBV7-2|TRBJ2-6|NA
CASSPRRSGANVLTF
>TRBV7-9|TRBJ2-1|NA
CASTVIPLANEQFF
>TRBV7-7|TRBJ2-5|NA
CASSLFGTSGETQYF
>TRBV2|TRBJ2-2|NA
CASLMTGGLSTGELFF
>TRBV6-5|TRBJ2-7|NA
CASRTGKGEQYF
>TRBV28|TRBJ1-1|NA
CASSIFLGTGNEAFF
>TRBV7-9|TRBJ1-5|NA
CASSGQGTGVNQPQHF
>TRBV5-1|TRBJ1-4|NA
CASSHGTGNEKLFF
>TRBV19|TRBJ2-2|NA
CASSFGHNTGELFF
>TRBV6-1|TRBJ1-2|NA
CASSVEVRYGYTF
>TRBV2|TRBJ2-5|NA
CASSDEAGGTETQYF
>TRBV28|TRBJ1-1|NA
CASSLHRASTEAFF
>TRBV7-2|TRBJ2-7|NA
CASSKGGSLAYEQYF
>TRBV5-1|TRBJ2-2|NA
CASRQNTGELFF
>TRBV28|TRBJ2-7|NA
CASSPPDRVGEQYF
>TRBV4-3|TRBJ1-2|NA
CASSQGKGYGYTF
>TRBV7-9|TRBJ2-5|NA
CASSLSSGRGETQYF
>TRBV7-2|TRBJ2-7|NA
CASSLNLGTQRLHF
>TRBV18|TRBJ2-5|NA
CASSDSAETQYF
>TRBV27|TRBJ2-1|NA
CASSSPGRLYNEQFF
>TRBV10-1|TRBJ2-7|NA
CASDRGNTYEQYF
>TRBV5-6|TRBJ2-7|NA
CASSLASGQSAYEQYF
>TRBV6-6|TRBJ2-5|NA
CASSPGTSGGKETQYF
>TRBV6-6|TRBJ2-5|NA
CASVLTGQETQYF
>TRBV5-1|TRBJ2-5|NA
CASSSSGTLQETQYF
>TRBV7-9|TRBJ1-1|NA
CASSFWPNTEAFF
>TRBV20-1|TRBJ2-7|NA
CSAQGPNEQYF
>TRBV7-2|TRBJ2-5|NA
CASSWGLSGGRETQYF
>TRBV6-5|TRBJ2-5|NA
CASNQGTQENQYF
>TRBV4-1|TRBJ2-7|NA
CASSQRVGGEQYF
>TRBV10-1|TRBJ2-7|NA
CASTGLAVSYEQYF
>TRBV7-9|TRBJ1-2|NA
CASSLADRGSTYGYTF
>TRBV11-2|TRBJ2-7|NA
CASSSLVGGSHEQYF
>TRBV6-5|TRBJ2-7|NA
CASSYLPTNYEQYF